This TCR beta chain came from a study of T cell responses to AZD1222 COVID-19 vaccine. With regard to this clone: Its antigen is not known.

The protocol was immunoSEQ multiplex PCR, while the TCRdb copy is restricted to in-frame clones and leaves out a portion. The sample lists around 150,000 clones; less than 95% were seen once. In germline, CDR1 is SGHTA, CDR2 FQGNSA. The trim removed 5 bases at V and 2 bases at J, leaving 8 bases unmatched. The CDR3 contains 15 residues. Study-level results: Vaccine-associated CD4 TCRs spanned spike, dominant at 160-218 and 743-854.

This sequence originates from an adult in good health. Sequencing used peripheral blood, obtained on day 0 of AZD1222 vaccination. The chain joins TRBV7-2 to TRBJ2-7; 8 bases match TRBD1. CDR3 DNA sequence: TGTGCCAGCAGCACTGCCGGGACAGGAGCCTACGAGCAGTACTTC. It yields the protein CASSTAGTGAYEQYF.